The sample holds a few counts of the clone carrying this TCR beta chain. Its target is not known. This sample is drawn from a study of T-cell reconstitution after alpha-beta-depleted transplantation in children. Study outcomes and limitations: Reportedly, alpha-beta T cells present about two months post-transplant originated from several hundred expanded clones of graft origin. Several patients had high TCRbeta diversity at day 60; it came from surviving recipient T cells and thymic progenitors.

Preparation of the TCRbeta library was carried out with unique molecular identifiers. TCRdb recomputed calls from the PCR reads with MiXCR, one row per CDR3 protein. The sample includes about 400,000 distinct CDR3 sequences, about 16% of them seen just once. V shed 5 bases and J 4 bases; nucleotides not matched to a gene: 7. The CDR3 runs to 16 residues. The rearrangement joins TRBV12-3 or TRBV12-4 to TRBJ2-5, with 13 positions matching TRBD2. The sequence came from a boy in the first two years of life who had a stem cell transplant for Wiskott-Aldrich syndrome, so the T cells may come from the graft donor. Material: PBMCs, mostly from graft donor cells, obtained 360 days after TCRalphabeta/CD19-depleted stem cell transplant. The CDR3 nucleotides read TGTGCCAGCAGTACTGGCCGGACTAGCGGGGGAGAGACCCAGTACTTC. This codes for CASSTGRTSGGETQYF.